Listed below are T cell receptor beta chains from one sample, sequenced in a study of T-cell reconstitution after alpha-beta-depleted transplantation in children. One entry per CDR3 protein results from TCRdb running MiXCR on the PCR reads. This sample yields hundreds of thousands of distinct CDR3 sequences, of which 15% to 20% are seen a single time; under 30% belongs to the top ten. Sequencing used PBMCs, mostly from graft donor cells, obtained 360 days after TCRalphabeta/CD19-depleted stem cell transplant. The origin of the receptors is a boy under three years old who had a stem cell transplant for Wiskott-Aldrich syndrome, so the T cells may come from the graft donor. CDR3s include the opening cysteine and the closing phenylalanine or tryptophan. D genes are given only for firm matches.

v_call | d_call | cdr3_aa
TRBV24-1 | TRBD2 | CATSDGLLAKNTGELFF
TRBV4-2 | TRBD2 | CARSLLGGTSWYF
TRBV9 | NA | CASSVQGIETQYF
TRBV30 | NA | CAWSATREQYF
TRBV6-5 | TRBD2 | CASSFGRGGYNEQFF
TRBV20-1 | TRBD2 | CSAIPGTSGLSSYNEQFF
TRBV12-3/TRBV12-4 | NA | CASSSGRAATNEKLFF
TRBV7-9 | NA | CASVFLGGPQETQYF
TRBV21-1 | NA | CASGEQGIIQETQYF
TRBV2 | NA | CASSAVRSTYNEQFF
TRBV29-1 | NA | CSVGDSTDTQYF
TRBV28 | TRBD1 | CASSLWGRTGSPEGNGYTF
TRBV7-2 | NA | CASSPRPRRDTQYF
TRBV20-1 | NA | CSASPGRMQETQYF
TRBV2 | NA | CASTIGQAKNIQYF
TRBV7-8 | NA | CASSFSGSDNEQFF
TRBV29-1 | NA | CSVAGLLYNEQFF
TRBV11-1 | TRBD2 | CASSLGLAGGRSYNEQFF
TRBV4-3 | TRBD1 | CASSQDGQGSNQPQHF
TRBV28 | NA | CASSLADRFNEQFF
TRBV10-3 | NA | CAISERGTEAFF
TRBV10-3 | TRBD1 | CAITPGQGKAGADVLTF
TRBV6-5 | NA | CASSYRIPGLIQYF
TRBV4-1 | TRBD2 | CASSQGASGGFQETQYF
TRBV12-3/TRBV12-4 | NA | CASSPFGPNEQFF
TRBV6-5 | NA | CASRYSRGRPQFF
TRBV11-2 | TRBD1 | CASSFPTGLGPIPSYEQYF
TRBV12-3/TRBV12-4 | NA | CASSRNTGELFF
TRBV12-3/TRBV12-4 | NA | CASSPSTITETQYF
TRBV3-1 | TRBD2 | CASSQVTGGSVAKNIQYF
TRBV6-5 | NA | CASSSTTNTQYF
TRBV3-1 | NA | CASSQEWRDTQYF
TRBV7-2 | NA | CASSLQQGGMNEQYF
TRBV4-1 | NA | CASSQGQAALGANVLTF
TRBV4-3 | TRBD2 | CASSVRLAGVTGELFF
TRBV20-1 | NA | CSARDDAAADTQYF
TRBV7-8 | NA | CASSLDPAGETYEQYF
TRBV5-1 | TRBD1 | CASSPDRVRTGELFF
TRBV24-1 | NA | CATSRGPETQYF
TRBV20-1 | TRBD2 | CSARGTSGISEQYF
TRBV24-1 | NA | CATKPHRDGTLNTGELFF